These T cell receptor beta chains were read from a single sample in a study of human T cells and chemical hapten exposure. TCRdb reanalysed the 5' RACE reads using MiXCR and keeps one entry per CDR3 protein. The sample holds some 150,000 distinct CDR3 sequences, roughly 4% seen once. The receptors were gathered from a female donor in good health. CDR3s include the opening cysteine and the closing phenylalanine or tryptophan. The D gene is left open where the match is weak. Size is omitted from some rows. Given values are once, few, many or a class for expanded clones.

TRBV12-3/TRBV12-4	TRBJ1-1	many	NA	CASSLRNRMNTEAFF	TGTGCCAGCAGTTTAAGGAACAGGATGAACACTGAAGCTTTCTTT
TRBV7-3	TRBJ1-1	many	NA	CASSQTVNTEAFF	TGTGCCAGCAGCCAAACAGTGAACACTGAAGCTTTCTTT
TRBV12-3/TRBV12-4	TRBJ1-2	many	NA	CASSLIGSYGYTF	TGTGCCAGCAGTTTGATTGGGTCCTATGGCTACACATTC
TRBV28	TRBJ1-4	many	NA	CASMDGEKLFF	TGTGCCAGCATGGACGGGGAAAAACTGTTTTTT
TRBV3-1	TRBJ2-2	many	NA	CASSQVWAGELFF	TGTGCCAGCAGCCAAGTTTGGGCCGGGGAGCTGTTTTTT
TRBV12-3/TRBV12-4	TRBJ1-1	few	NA	CASSSLPPGNTEAFF	TGTGCCAGCAGTTCCCTCCCCCCAGGGAACACTGAAGCTTTCTTT
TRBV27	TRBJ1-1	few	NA	CASSLDRSRAEAFF	TGTGCCAGCAGTTTAGACAGATCGAGGGCTGAAGCTTTCTTT
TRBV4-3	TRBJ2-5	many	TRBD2	CASSPGGKKETQYF	TGCGCCAGCAGCCCGGGGGGTAAAAAAGAGACCCAGTACTTC
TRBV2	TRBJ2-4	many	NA	CASSGGPTRSSKNIQYF	TGTGCCAGCAGTGGGGGACCGACCCGTTCTTCCAAAAACATTCAGTACTTC
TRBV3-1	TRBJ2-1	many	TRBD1	CASSQSDRVFYNEQFF	TGTGCCAGCAGCCAATCGGACAGGGTTTTCTACAATGAGCAGTTCTTC
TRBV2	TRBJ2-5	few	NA	CASLGQCQETQYF	TGTGCCAGCCTTGGGCAGTGCCAAGAGACCCAGTACTTC
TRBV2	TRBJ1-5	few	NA	CASQDRNQPQHF	TGTGCCAGCCAGGACAGAAATCAGCCCCAGCATTTT
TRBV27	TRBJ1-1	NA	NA	CASSLSRDDGGTSNTEAFF	TGTGCCAGCAGTTTATCTCGAGATGACGGGGGGACGAGCAACACTGAAGCTTTCTTT
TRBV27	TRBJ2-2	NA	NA	CASSLRTGSTGELFF	TGTGCCAGCAGTTTGAGAACAGGGAGTACCGGGGAGCTGTTTTTT
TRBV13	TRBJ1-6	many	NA	CASSLVGPGGSYNSPLHF	TGTGCCAGCAGCTTAGTTGGCCCGGGGGGCAGCTATAATTCACCCCTCCACTTT
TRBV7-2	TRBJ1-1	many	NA	CASSLFFQSEAFF	TGTGCCAGCAGCTTATTTTTCCAGTCCGAAGCTTTCTTT
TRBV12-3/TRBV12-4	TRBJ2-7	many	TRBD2	CASSRGLAAYEQYF	TGTGCCAGCAGCCGGGGACTAGCGGCCTACGAGCAGTACTTC
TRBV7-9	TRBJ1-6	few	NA	CASSLSSSPLHF	TGTGCCAGCAGCTTGTCCTCCTCACCCCTCCACTTT
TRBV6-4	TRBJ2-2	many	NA	CASSPTSRNTGELFF	TGTGCCAGCAGCCCCACGAGTCGGAACACCGGGGAGCTGTTTTTT
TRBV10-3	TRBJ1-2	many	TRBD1	CATKQGNYGYTF	TGTGCCACCAAACAGGGGAACTATGGCTACACCTTC
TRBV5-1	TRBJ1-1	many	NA	CASSPGSVGTEAFF	TGCGCCAGCAGCCCGGGATCAGTAGGTACTGAAGCTTTCTTT
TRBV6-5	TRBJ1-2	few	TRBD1	CASSRDRTNYGYTF	TGTGCCAGCAGCCGGGACAGGACGAACTATGGCTACACCTTC
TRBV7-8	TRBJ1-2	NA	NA	CASSPASGRNWYGDTF	TGTGCCAGCAGCCCGGCCTCTGGGAGAAACTGGTATGGCGACACCTTC
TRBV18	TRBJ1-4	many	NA	CASSPGQRNEKLFF	TGTGCCAGCTCACCAGGACAGCGAAATGAAAAACTGTTTTTT
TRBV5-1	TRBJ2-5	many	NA	CASSLKETQYF	TGCGCCAGCAGCTTGAAAGAGACCCAGTACTTC
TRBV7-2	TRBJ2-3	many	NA	CASSLRLYTDTQYF	TGTGCCAGCAGCCTAAGACTCTACACAGATACGCAGTATTTT
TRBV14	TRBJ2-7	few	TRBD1	CASSQDLDRVYEQYF	TGTGCCAGCAGCCAAGATTTGGACAGGGTCTACGAGCAGTACTTC
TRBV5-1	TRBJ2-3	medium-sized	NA	CASSLGLSSTDTQYF	TGCGCCAGCAGCTTGGGACTGAGCAGCACAGATACGCAGTATTTT
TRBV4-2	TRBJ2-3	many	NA	CASSQDRAGPDKRSSTDTQYF	TGTGCCAGCAGCCAAGATAGGGCGGGGCCCGACAAACGCTCTAGCACAGATACGCAGTATTTT
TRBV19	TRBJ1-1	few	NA	CASSGNLLNTEAFF	TGTGCCAGTAGCGGCAACCTCCTGAACACTGAAGCTTTCTTT
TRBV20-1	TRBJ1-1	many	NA	CSARPNRMNTEAFF	TGCAGTGCTAGACCTAACCGGATGAACACTGAAGCTTTCTTT
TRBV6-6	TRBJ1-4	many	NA	CASSYSGLGEKLFF	TGTGCCAGCAGTTACTCGGGGCTTGGGGAAAAACTGTTTTTT
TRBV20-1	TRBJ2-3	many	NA	CSARLDWDETDTQYF	TGCAGTGCTAGACTGGACTGGGATGAAACAGATACGCAGTATTTT
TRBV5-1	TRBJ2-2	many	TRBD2	CASSLVGLAGGRNTGELFF	TGCGCCAGCAGCTTGGTGGGACTAGCGGGGGGCCGAAACACCGGGGAGCTGTTTTTT
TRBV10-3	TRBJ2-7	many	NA	CAIKGRGYEQYF	TGTGCCATCAAAGGAAGGGGCTACGAGCAGTACTTC
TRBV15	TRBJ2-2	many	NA	CATSRPKGVGGYTGELFF	TGTGCCACCAGCAGGCCCAAAGGCGTGGGGGGATACACCGGGGAGCTGTTTTTT
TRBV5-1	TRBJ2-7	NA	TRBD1	CASSFAGGGDEQYF	TGCGCCAGCAGCTTCGCAGGGGGCGGCGACGAGCAGTACTTC
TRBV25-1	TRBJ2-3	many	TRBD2	CASSPPSGGFTDTQYF	TGTGCCAGCAGCCCCCCCAGCGGGGGGTTCACAGATACGCAGTATTTT
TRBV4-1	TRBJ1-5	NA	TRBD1	CASSQAYRGHQPQHF	TGCGCCAGCAGCCAAGCCTACAGGGGCCATCAGCCCCAGCATTTT
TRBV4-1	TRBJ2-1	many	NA	CASSHEFASSTEQFF	TGCGCCAGCAGCCATGAATTTGCTTCCTCAACTGAGCAGTTCTTC
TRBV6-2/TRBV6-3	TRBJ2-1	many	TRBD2	CASSLSRGGSYNEQFF	TGTGCCAGCAGTTTAAGTCGCGGGGGCTCCTACAATGAGCAGTTCTTC
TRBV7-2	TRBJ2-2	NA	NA	CASSFGTRSTGELFF	TGTGCCAGCAGCTTCGGGACACGAAGCACCGGGGAGCTGTTTTTT
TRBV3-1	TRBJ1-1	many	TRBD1	CASSYGQVNTEAFF	TGTGCCAGCAGTTATGGACAGGTGAACACTGAAGCTTTCTTT
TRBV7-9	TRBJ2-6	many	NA	CASLGQASSGANVLTF	TGTGCCAGCTTAGGACAAGCGTCCTCTGGGGCCAACGTCCTGACTTTC
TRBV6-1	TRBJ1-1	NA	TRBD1	CAIRQGARMRGTEAFF	TGTGCCATCCGACAGGGGGCGCGCATGAGGGGCACTGAAGCTTTCTTT
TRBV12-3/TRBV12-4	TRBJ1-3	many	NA	CASSPTLAGYGNTIYF	TGTGCCAGCAGTCCTACTCTAGCAGGTTACGGAAACACCATATATTTT
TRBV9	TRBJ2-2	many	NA	CASSVGPFTGELFF	TGTGCCAGCAGCGTAGGACCCTTCACCGGGGAGCTGTTTTTT